A single T cell receptor beta chain is shown here with its context. The clone's antigen remains unknown. Nothing much larger sits one base from this clone, and base qualities are not available. Donors were 39 systemically healthy Caucasian individuals from Russia aged 6 to 90 years. About 10 milliliters of peripheral blood were collected from each donor into EDTA-treated Vacutainer tubes. Ficoll-Paque density-gradient centrifugation was used to isolate PBMCs, with at least 7 million per sample. Total RNA was extracted from PBMCs with Trizol reagent, with at least 6 micrograms obtained per sample. For every donor, flow cytometry on a PBMC aliquot measured the percentage of naive CD45RAhigh/CD27high T cells. At the junction V is shortened by 5 bases and J by 5 bases; bases outside the gene matches: 6. Inclusive of the bounding cysteine and phenylalanine, the CDR3 is 16 residues long. Just the 48-base CDR3 DNA is kept, in frame starting at base 1.

The data derive from a study of blood T cells in healthy people across ages (dated by TCRdb to 2013 to 2016). General notes on the study: In model experiments, roughly one uniquely barcoded TCR beta cDNA molecule per two T cells was captured by template switching. Using deep sequencing normalized with unique cDNA molecular identifiers, the study measured how TCR beta repertoire diversity changes with age. Four age groups were formed from the donors: young (average 16 years), middle-aged (just under 40), aged (about 68) and long-lived (about 80). To avoid experimental bias, donors of different ages were spread randomly across the sequencing lanes. Using the same blood draw, the study looked at two additional independent replicas of 1 million unique cDNA reads for two donors, one aged 18 to 29 and the other aged 80 or older.

Libraries were constructed by 5' RACE. TCRdb names Illumina HiSeq 2500 as the instrument used. The second PCR ran for about 7 to 11 cycles and used a J-beta primer mix along with a sample-barcoded 5' primer. A unique molecular identifier was introduced onto each TCR beta cDNA molecule by a template-switch 5' adaptor carrying 12 random nucleotides. Each sample yielded at least 2.5 million CDR3-containing paired-end reads. First-strand cDNA synthesis was performed from all RNA using the Mint cDNA synthesis kit, with priming by a TRBC-specific oligonucleotide. Following uracil-DNA glycosylase treatment, all cDNA underwent a first 18-cycle PCR with the universal primers M1SS and BC2_uni_R. The published analysis was carried out like this. For normalization, 1 million high-quality reads were randomly selected from each sample, with every read carrying a distinct molecular identifier. Reads with shared molecular identifiers were discarded instead of being binned into consensus sequences. MiTCR, with a Q25 quality threshold and the strictest error-elimination algorithm, was used for CDR3 identification, clonotype clustering and error correction. A nonparametric unseen species model using Euler transformation provided a lower-bound estimate of total TCR beta diversity. TCRdb trimmed the raw reads at Q25, called clones with MiXCR and kept productive beta chains. Here each entry gathers all rows of one CDR3 protein and keeps the most common genes and DNA. V and J calls and clone size were set by TCRdb, not the authors. The sample includes approximately 810,000 distinct CDR3 sequences, with roughly 34% observed a single time. The biggest ten clones account for 10% to 15% of the sample.

What the authors observed across the whole study: The CMV infection status of donors was not known, potentially confounding age-related changes in expanded clonotypes. The percentage of naive T cells measured by flow cytometry correlated strongly with observed TCR beta diversity. Total diversity estimates from one million sequenced T cells were considered lower bounds and underestimates. Conclusive comparison of naive and antigen-experienced compartments was prevented by the profiling of bulk unsorted PBMCs. Observed TCR beta diversity per million T cells fell roughly linearly with age, and a significant reduction was already apparent by age around 40. The long-lived group showed more naive CD4+ T cells, fewer expanded clones and increased TCR diversity than the aged group, suggesting age selection.

The rearranged segments are TRBV12-3 or TRBV12-4 and TRBJ2-3; the central 14 bases match TRBD2. Input material: blood. The clonotype was recovered from a man in his late teens or twenties in good health. In nucleotide form, the sequence is TGTGCCAGCAGTCCCCGACTAGCGGGGGGGGTAGATACGCAGTATTTT. The resulting protein is CASSPRLAGGVDTQYF.